This is a list of T cell receptor beta chains from one sample in a study of blood T cells in healthy people across ages. TCRdb passed the 5' RACE reads through MiXCR, listing each CDR3 protein once. The table records 750,000 or so distinct CDR3 sequences, roughly 25% of them present only once. Another study also made use of these data, one on T cells of mothers and their children.

The sample consisted of blood. The receptors come from a boy under 18 in good health. Each CDR3 is given without its conserved first and last residue.

TRBV29-1 SVGLAGGISLYEQY
TRBV6-5 ASSYSNNYEQY
TRBV29-1 SVAHQGGETQY
TRBV10-3 AISGNSGRVEQF
TRBV29-1 SVKEGTEAF
TRBV19 ASSSPGRDNTEAF
TRBV28 ASIRSRGVGGWF
TRBV25-1 ASSESLPHTQY
TRBV20-1 SARDMQGLNTEAF
TRBV4-2 ASSFGSGTSGSTDEQF
TRBV3-1 ASTSTRNTGELF
TRBV20-1 SARTGAGSPYEQY
TRBV28 ASSFQGQLQETQY
TRBV12-3/TRBV12-4 ASSTGYSNQPQH
TRBV18 ASSPVQGTYGYT
TRBV12-3/TRBV12-4 ASSSGGALNTEAF
TRBV5-5 ASSKADTQY
TRBV6-5 ASSYKAKSEAF
TRBV6-2/TRBV6-3 ASSVTGMGLYNEQF
TRBV7-3 ASSLNGPSEGETQY
TRBV13 ASRTRGVAGLEAF
TRBV11-2 ASRFTSTDTQY
TRBV20-1 SARGGQRIGEAF
TRBV5-1 ASSAQASSYNEQF
TRBV12-5 ASGTGTMGLAKNIQY
TRBV28 ASSLGELSRETQY
TRBV28 ASTSRRGSYEQY
TRBV5-1 ASSWGQPRTDTQY
TRBV7-2 ASSLLAGENTEAF
TRBV12-3/TRBV12-4 ASSFGLAGNTIY
TRBV7-2 ANPRTSGPQETQY
TRBV2 ANRKGTGQETQY
TRBV29-1 SVEEGQGSRYIQY
TRBV24-1 ATSDLQTSGGQETQY
TRBV28 ASSLFREAFGEQF
TRBV3-1 ASSGTGHTEAF
TRBV6-2/TRBV6-3 ASSYEEFDYGYT
TRBV6-5 ASSTLQVLAYEQY
TRBV7-2 ASSLSLFSGGDKDIQY
TRBV7-9 ASRPQGASGNTIY
TRBV27 ASSFGGVQISEQY
TRBV12-3/TRBV12-4 ASSLAGGKRTDTQY